A single sample gave rise to the 18 T cell receptor beta chains below, sequenced in a study of shared clonotypes between healthy human individuals. Libraries were prepared by immunoSEQ multiplex PCR; TCRdb keeps only in-frame clonotypes and omits some of them. The sample yields 2 million to 2.5 million clones, 85% to 95% seen once. The sample consisted of naive CD4+ T cells from PBMCs. As for subset: CD45RA+ positively selected. The origin of the receptors is a man between 18 and 29 years old in good health. Some clones in this sample may be carry-over from other donors' samples.

This clone was recorded only once. Other DNA sequences of this sample code for an identical CDR3. The chain recombines TRBV5-1 with TRBJ2-7; TRBD2 agrees at 8 bases. This CDR3 spans 14 amino acids. V lost 4 bases, J lost 4 bases, and 7 bases stayed unmatched. Germline CDR1 and CDR2: SGHRS and YFSETQ. The CDR3 reads CASSPGTSGYEQYF. The CDR3 DNA reads as TGCGCCAGCAGCCCGGGGACTAGTGGTTACGAGCAGTACTTC.

The chain joins TRBV30 to TRBJ2-2; possible D gene TRBD2, 5 bases. Trimming shortened V by 4 bases and J by 6 bases, and 12 bases separated the two germline ends. The CDR3 contains 13 residues. Germline V CDR1 and CDR2: GTSNPN, SVGIG (reference sequence). The CDR3 loop is CAWTLTRPGELFF. CDR3 DNA: TGTGCCTGGACCCTAACTAGGCCCGGGGAGCTGTTTTTT.

The gene calls are TRBV5-1 and TRBJ2-7; 12 nucleotides line up with TRBD2. In germline, CDR1 is SGHRS, CDR2 YFSETQ. CDR3 size: 17 residues. The V and J ends lost 4 bases and 5 bases, in that order; junction bases with no gene match: 13. Here the CDR3 DNA reads TGCGCCAGCAGCGCCGGACTAGCGGGGTCCCTTTTGGACGAGCAGTACTTC. Protein: CASSAGLAGSLLDEQYF.

The genes are TRBV28 and TRBJ2-7, with 9 nucleotides matching TRBD1. The CDR3 loop spans 15 amino acids. Per germline, CDR1 MDHEN and CDR2 SYDVKM. With 6 bases clipped from V and 2 bases from J, the junction kept 8 bases outside the gene matches. Written as DNA, the CDR3 is TGTGCCAGCAGAAAACAGGGGGCTGGTGCCTACGAGCAGTACTTC. The encoded protein is CASRKQGAGAYEQYF.

The chain is built from TRBV6-6 and TRBJ2-5, with TRBD1 matching over 8 bases. CDR3 length: 15 residues. V trimming: 2 bases; J trimming: 1 base; junction bases outside the gene matches: 3. Per germline, CDR1 MNHNY and CDR2 SVGAGI (reference sequence). The CDR3 DNA reads as TGTGCCAGCAGTTACGCCGGACAGGGCCAAGAGACCCAGTACTTC. This sequence encodes CASSYAGQGQETQYF.

The table lists this clone with a count of one. The genes are TRBV19 and TRBJ1-4; tentative D call: TRBD1 (5 bases). Per the germline V gene, CDR1 is LNHDA and CDR2 is SQIVND (reference sequence). V lost 6 bases, J lost 5 bases, and 13 bases lay in between. The CDR3 contains 14 residues. CDR3 bases: TGTGCCAGTAGCCGCGGGGGAGGGAATGAAAAACTGTTTTTT. Residues: CASSRGGGNEKLFF.

The CDR3 DNA reads TGCGCCAGCAGCTTGGAATCGGGCGGGTTTGCCGCCGGGGCCAACGTCCTGACTTTC. Amino acid sequence: CASSLESGGFAAGANVLTF. The gene calls are TRBV5-1 and TRBJ2-6; TRBD2 is a possible D gene (5 bases). V shed 0 bases and J shed 4 bases, with 20 bases lying between them. CDR1 is SGHRS and CDR2 is YFSETQ in the germline V gene. This CDR3 spans 19 amino acids.

Concerning this clone itself: This specimen includes other DNA sequences encoding the same CDR3. V usage is TRBV28 and J usage is TRBJ1-2, with D unclear. The ends were cut back, 8 bases at V and 1 base at J, with 5 bases in the middle. The germline gives CDR1 MDHEN, CDR2 SYDVKM. The CDR3 extends over 11 amino acids. CDR3 residues: CASRDNYGYTF. The CDR3 DNA reads TGTGCCAGCCGGGATAACTATGGCTACACCTTC.

The genes are TRBV6-5 and TRBJ1-5, with D unclear. The germline gives CDR1 MNHEY, CDR2 SVGAGI. Deletions cut 4 bases from V and 4 bases from J, with 11 bases between. The CDR3 consists of 14 residues. CDR3 protein: CASSWSASNQPQHF. The CDR3 coding sequence is TGTGCCAGCAGTTGGAGTGCGTCAAATCAGCCCCAGCATTTT.

V and J are TRBV30 and TRBJ2-1; tentatively, D is TRBD2 (5 bases). The CDR3 has 13 amino acids. Trimming cost V 0 bases and J 8 bases, with 11 bases left between them. Germline CDR1 GTSNPN, CDR2 SVGIG (reference sequence). CDR3: CAWSVRLAHEQFF. CDR3 DNA: TGTGCCTGGAGTGTACGGCTAGCCCATGAGCAGTTCTTC.

Remarks on this clone: Other DNA sequences in the sample encode the same CDR3. The J gene is TRBJ1-2, the V gene TRBV7-9, with 7 bases lining up with TRBD1. Per germline, CDR1 SEHNR and CDR2 FQNEAQ (reference sequence). The CDR3 has 13 residues. J gave up 2 bases and V 4 bases, and 1 base lay outside the gene matches. CDR3 residues: CASSSQGNYGYTF. For the CDR3, the DNA is TGTGCCAGCAGCTCACAGGGGAACTATGGCTACACCTTC. Complete variable domain (other parts from reference TRBV7-9 and TRBJ1-2): DTGVSQNPRHKITKRGQNVTFRCDPISEHNRLYWYRQTLGQGPEFLTYFQNEAQLEKSRLLSDRFSAERPKGSFSTLEIQRTEQGDSAMYLCASSSQGNYGYTFGSGTRLTVV.

CDR3 residues: CSVGDSRSGFF. The CDR3 coding sequence is TGCAGCGTTGGGGACAGCCGATCTGGATTCTTC. The chain is built from TRBV29-1 and TRBJ2-1, with TRBD1 identical over 7 bases. Germline V gene sequence: CDR1 SQVTM, CDR2 ANQGSEA. There are 11 residues in the CDR3. V lost 4 bases and J lost 16; bases outside the gene matches: 10.

The chain links TRBV2 to TRBJ2-3; a weak D match, TRBD2 (6 bases). The CDR3 consists of 15 residues. V dropped 8 bases and J dropped 3 bases, with 18 bases sitting between them. CDR1 and CDR2 (germline): SNHLY, FYNNEI. Written as DNA, the CDR3 is TGTGCCAGCGGTACCTCCGGGGGAGAAACAGATACGCAGTATTTT. Protein product: CASGTSGGETDTQYF.

The genes are TRBV28 and TRBJ1-5, with TRBD1 identical over 7 bases. This CDR3 comprises 15 residues. CDR1 is MDHEN, CDR2 SYDVKM, per germline. Trimming took 5 bases from V and 4 from J; bases not matched to a gene: 8. The CDR3 spells CASSPPDRRNQPQHF. CDR3 nucleotides: TGTGCCAGCAGTCCCCCGGACAGGCGAAATCAGCCCCAGCATTTT.

This chain connects TRBV7-2 to TRBJ1-4; the D is unclear. With 1 base removed from V and 8 bases from J, the gap between germline ends came to 14 bases. CDR1 is SGHTA and CDR2 is FQGNSA in the germline V gene. This CDR3 is 15 amino acids long. CDR3: CASSLEPGLGEKLFF. The CDR3 nucleotides are TGTGCCAGCAGCTTAGAGCCGGGTCTTGGGGAAAAACTGTTTTTT.

The chain joins TRBV10-1 to TRBJ2-3; 9 bases match TRBD2. Looked up from germline, CDR1 is WNHNN and CDR2 is SYGVQD (reference sequence). Losses at the gene ends were 3 bases for V and 3 bases for J; bases not matched to a gene: 4. The CDR3 is 15 amino acids. The CDR3 DNA is TGCGCCAGCAGTGATCCAGCGGGAGGAACAGATACGCAGTATTTT. Translating gives CASSDPAGGTDTQYF.

The chain links TRBV29-1 to TRBJ1-1, with D perhaps TRBD1 (6 bases). CDR1 and CDR2 from the germline V gene are SQVTM and ANQGSEA. Trimming took off 4 bases at V and 1 base at J, with 10 bases between the two ends. The CDR3 sequence is 13 residues long. The chain's CDR3 is CSVARGANTEAFF. CDR3 sequence (DNA): TGCAGCGTTGCGAGGGGGGCGAACACTGAAGCTTTCTTT.

As to this clone: Other DNA sequences in the same sample also yield this CDR3. The rearrangement uses TRBV6-5 and TRBJ2-1, with D perhaps TRBD1 (6 bases). The CDR3 consists of 14 residues. The germline CDR1 and CDR2 sequences are MNHEY and SVGAGI. V shed 4 bases and J shed 2 bases, with 9 bases lying between them. CDR3 amino acids: CASSSRGTYNEQFF. The CDR3 nucleotides are TGTGCCAGCAGTTCGAGGGGGACCTACAATGAGCAGTTCTTC.